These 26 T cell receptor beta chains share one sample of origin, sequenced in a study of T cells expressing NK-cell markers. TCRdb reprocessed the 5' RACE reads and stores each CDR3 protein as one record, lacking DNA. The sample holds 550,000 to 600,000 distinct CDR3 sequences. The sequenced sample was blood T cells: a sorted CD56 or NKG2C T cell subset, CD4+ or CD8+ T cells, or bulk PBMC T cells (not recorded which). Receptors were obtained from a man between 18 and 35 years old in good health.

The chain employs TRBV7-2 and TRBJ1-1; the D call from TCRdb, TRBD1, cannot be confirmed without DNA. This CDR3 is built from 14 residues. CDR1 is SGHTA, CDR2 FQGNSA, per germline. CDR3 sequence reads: CASSPGQGSTEAFF.

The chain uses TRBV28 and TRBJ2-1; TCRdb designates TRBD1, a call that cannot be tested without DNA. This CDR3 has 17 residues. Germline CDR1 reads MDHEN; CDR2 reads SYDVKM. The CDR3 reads CASSFSRRDRVSNEQFF.

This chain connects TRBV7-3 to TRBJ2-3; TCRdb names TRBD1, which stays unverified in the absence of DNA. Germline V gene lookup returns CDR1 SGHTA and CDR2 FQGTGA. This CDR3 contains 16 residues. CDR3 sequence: CASSPGRDLGTDTQYF.

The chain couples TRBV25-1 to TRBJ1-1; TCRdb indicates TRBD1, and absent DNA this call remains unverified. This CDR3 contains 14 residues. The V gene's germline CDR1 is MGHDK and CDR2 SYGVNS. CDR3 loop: CASSEYIGGTEAFF.

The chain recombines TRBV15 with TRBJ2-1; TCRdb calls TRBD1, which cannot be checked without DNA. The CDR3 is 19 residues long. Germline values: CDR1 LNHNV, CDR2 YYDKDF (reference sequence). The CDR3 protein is CATSRDSVGTGRHYNEQFF.

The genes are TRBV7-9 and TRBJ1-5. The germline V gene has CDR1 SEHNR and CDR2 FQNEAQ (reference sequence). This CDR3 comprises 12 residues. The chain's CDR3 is CASSLLEEPQHF.

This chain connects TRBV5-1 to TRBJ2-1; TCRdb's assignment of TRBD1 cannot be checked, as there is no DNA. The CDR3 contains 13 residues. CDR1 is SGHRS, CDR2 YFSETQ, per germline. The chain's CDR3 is CASSLGDGTGSFF.

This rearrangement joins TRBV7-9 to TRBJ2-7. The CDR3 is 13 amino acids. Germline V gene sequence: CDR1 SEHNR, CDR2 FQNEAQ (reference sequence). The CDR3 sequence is CASSQLDTYEQYF.

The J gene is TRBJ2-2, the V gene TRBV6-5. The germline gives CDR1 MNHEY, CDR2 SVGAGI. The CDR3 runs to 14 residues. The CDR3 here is CASSYSRATGELFF.

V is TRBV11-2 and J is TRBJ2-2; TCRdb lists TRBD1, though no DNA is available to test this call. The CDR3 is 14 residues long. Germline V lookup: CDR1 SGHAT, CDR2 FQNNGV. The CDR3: CASSDRAGAGELFF.

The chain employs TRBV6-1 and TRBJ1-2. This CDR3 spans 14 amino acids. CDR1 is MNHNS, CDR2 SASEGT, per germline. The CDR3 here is CASSQHDNNYGYTF.

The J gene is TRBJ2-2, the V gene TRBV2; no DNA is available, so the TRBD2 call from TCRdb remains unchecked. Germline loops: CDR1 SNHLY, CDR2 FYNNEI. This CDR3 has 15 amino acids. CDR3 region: CASRARAANTGELFF.

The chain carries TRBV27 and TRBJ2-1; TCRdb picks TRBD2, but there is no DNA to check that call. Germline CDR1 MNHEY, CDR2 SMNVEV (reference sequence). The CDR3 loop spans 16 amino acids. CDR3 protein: CASSSNSGAGYNEQFF.

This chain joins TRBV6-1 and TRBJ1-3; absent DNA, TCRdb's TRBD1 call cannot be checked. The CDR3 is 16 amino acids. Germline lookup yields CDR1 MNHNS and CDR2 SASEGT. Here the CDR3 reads CASADRGQVSGNTIYF.

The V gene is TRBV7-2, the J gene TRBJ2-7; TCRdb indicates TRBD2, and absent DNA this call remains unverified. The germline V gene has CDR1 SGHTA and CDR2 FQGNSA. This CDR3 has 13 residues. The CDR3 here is CASSRLAGSEQYF.

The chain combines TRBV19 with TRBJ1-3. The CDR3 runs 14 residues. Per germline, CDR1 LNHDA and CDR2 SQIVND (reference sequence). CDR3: CASTVTDSGNTIYF.

CDR3 protein: CSARGTSGATGELFF. The genes are TRBV20-1 and TRBJ2-2; TCRdb's D gene call, TRBD2, goes unchecked for lack of DNA. The CDR3 length is 15 residues. Germline values: CDR1 DFQATT, CDR2 SNEGSKA (reference sequence).

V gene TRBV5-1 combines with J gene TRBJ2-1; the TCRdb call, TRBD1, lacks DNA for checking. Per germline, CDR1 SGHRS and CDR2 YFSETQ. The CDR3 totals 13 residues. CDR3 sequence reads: CASSDAGTGDSFF. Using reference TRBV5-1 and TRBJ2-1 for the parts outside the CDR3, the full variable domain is KAGVTQTPRYLIKTRGQQVTLSCSPISGHRSVSWYQQTPGQGLQFLFEYFSETQRNKGNFPGRFSGRQFSNSRSEMNVSTLELGDSALYLCASSDAGTGDSFFGPGTRLTVL.

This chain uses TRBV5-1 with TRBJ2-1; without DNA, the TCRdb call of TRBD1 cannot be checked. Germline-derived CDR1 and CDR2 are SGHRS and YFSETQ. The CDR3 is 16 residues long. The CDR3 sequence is CASSPGGRVSYNEQFF.

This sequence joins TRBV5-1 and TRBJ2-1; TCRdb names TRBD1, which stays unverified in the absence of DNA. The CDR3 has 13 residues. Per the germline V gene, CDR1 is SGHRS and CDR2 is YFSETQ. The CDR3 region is CASRRGTLNEQFF.

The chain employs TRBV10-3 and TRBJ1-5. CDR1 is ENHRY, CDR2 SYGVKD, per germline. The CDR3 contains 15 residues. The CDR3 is CAISESTGSNQPQHF.

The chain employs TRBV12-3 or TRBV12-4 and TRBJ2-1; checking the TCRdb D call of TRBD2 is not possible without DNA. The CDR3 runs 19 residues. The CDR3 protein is CASSSVRRLAGLPVDEQFF.

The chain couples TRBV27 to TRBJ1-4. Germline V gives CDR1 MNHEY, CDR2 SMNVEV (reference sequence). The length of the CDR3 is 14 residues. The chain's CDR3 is CASSPRTSGEKLFF.

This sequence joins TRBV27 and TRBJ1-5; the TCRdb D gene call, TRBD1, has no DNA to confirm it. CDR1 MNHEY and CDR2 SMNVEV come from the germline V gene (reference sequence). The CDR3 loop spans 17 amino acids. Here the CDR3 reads CASSPGHPYYSNQPQHF.

The CDR3 protein is CAISDRGETQYF. This chain uses TRBV10-3 with TRBJ2-5; TCRdb's D gene call, TRBD1, goes unchecked for lack of DNA. CDR1 is ENHRY, CDR2 SYGVKD, per germline. The CDR3 runs to 12 residues.

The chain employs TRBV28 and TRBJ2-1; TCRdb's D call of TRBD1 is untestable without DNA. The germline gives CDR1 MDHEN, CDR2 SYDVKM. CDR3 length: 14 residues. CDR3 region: CASSLSSGDNEQFF.